A single sample is the source of the 21 T cell receptor beta chains below, sequenced in a study of cytomegalovirus exposure and HLA in healthy donors (dated by TCRdb to 2017 to 2019). The library relied on the immunoSEQ multiplex PCR assay. Not all clones reach the TCRdb copy of this immuneACCESS table, which keeps in-frame sequences only. Checked studies attribute under half of the gap to unresolved V genes and leave the rest unexplained. This sample gives 130,000 or so clones in total; over 75% of them show up just once. The ten largest account for 2.1% of the sample. The sample comprised PBMCs. These receptors were obtained from a woman aged 30 to 39 in good health and CMV-seronegative.

This chain connects TRBV29-1 to TRBJ2-7; D call uncertain. Germline assignment: CDR1 SQVTM and CDR2 ANQGSEA. The CDR3 contains 11 residues. The V end lost 6 bases, the J end lost 4 bases, and 10 bases lay between the germline ends. CDR3 in amino acids: CSVYFGYEQYF. The DNA for the CDR3 is TGCAGCGTGTATTTCGGGTACGAGCAGTACTTC.

The rearrangement links TRBV9 to TRBJ1-6; D perhaps matches TRBD1 (5 bases). Looked up from germline, CDR1 is SGDLS and CDR2 is YYNGEE. Trimming took 4 bases from V and 7 from J, leaving 21 bases between them. This CDR3 contains 17 residues. The DNA of the CDR3 is TGTGCCAGCAGCCCCGACCCAAGACAGACAACAAATTCACCCCTCCACTTT. Its translation is CASSPDPRQTTNSPLHF.

The gene calls are TRBV5-1 and TRBJ2-5; TRBD1 matches at 7 bases. The germline gives CDR1 SGHRS, CDR2 YFSETQ. The CDR3 runs to 14 residues. Trimming cost V 5 bases and J 2 bases; bases outside gene matches: 6. In DNA form, the CDR3 reads TGCGCCAGCAGACCGGGACAGCCTCAAGAGACCCAGTACTTC. This sequence encodes CASRPGQPQETQYF.

V gene TRBV11-2 combines with J gene TRBJ1-6; D is unresolved. Germline CDR1 reads SGHAT; CDR2 reads FQNNGV. The CDR3 contains 13 residues. V was shortened by 4 bases and J by 13 bases, with 14 bases between the two germline ends. The CDR3 region is CASSSTGPNPLHF. CDR3 nucleotides: TGTGCCAGCAGCTCCACCGGTCCAAATCCCCTCCACTTT.

The V call is TRBV1, the J call TRBJ1-2; TRBD1, the table's D call, was not compared with the DNA. TRBV1 is a pseudogene segment. The CDR3 contains 15 residues. This CDR3 reads CTSSHYRPPNYGYTF. CDR3 sequence (DNA): TGCACCAGCAGCCACTACAGGCCCCCTAACTATGGCTACACCTTC.

The chain combines TRBV23-1 with TRBJ1-2, with 7 bases aligning to TRBD1. TRBV23-1 is an ORF for which the function is uncertain. The CDR3 sequence is 19 residues long. Trimming took 3 bases from V and 8 from J; bases not matched to a gene: 24. The CDR3 protein is CASSHFIGKGTVFSRGYTF. DNA of the CDR3: TGCGCCAGCAGTCATTTTATTGGGAAAGGGACAGTATTTTCGAGGGGCTACACCTTC.

V usage is TRBV9 and J usage is TRBJ2-1; 9 nucleotides align to TRBD1. Germline CDR1 and CDR2: SGDLS and YYNGEE. This CDR3 region has 16 residues. Losses at the gene ends were 0 bases for V and 4 bases for J; bases not matched to a gene: 5. This CDR3 reads CASSVGGQGGYNEQFF. The CDR3 DNA is TGTGCCAGCAGCGTAGGGGGACAGGGAGGTTACAATGAGCAGTTCTTC.

This sequence joins TRBV7-2 and TRBJ2-5, with 11 bases that match TRBD2. Germline loops: CDR1 SGHTA, CDR2 FQGNSA. The CDR3 is made up of 16 amino acids. With 5 bases clipped from V and 4 bases from J, the junction kept 9 bases outside the gene matches. CDR3 DNA sequence: TGTGCCAGCAGCCCCGGACTAGCGGGTGCTGGAGAGACCCAGTACTTC. Translated, it gives CASSPGLAGAGETQYF.

The chain couples TRBV27 to TRBJ1-2; 8 positions match TRBD1. Germline V CDR1 and CDR2: MNHEY, SMNVEV (reference sequence). CDR3 length equals 15 residues. The V segment lost 2 bases and the J segment 5 bases; nucleotides outside the gene matches: 7. In nucleotides, the CDR3 is TGTGCCAGCAGTTTAGGACAGGGACCTGCTTATGGCTACACCTTC. Translation: CASSLGQGPAYGYTF.

The V and J genes are TRBV14 and TRBJ1-3, with D unresolved. This CDR3 region has 14 residues. Germline V gene lookup returns CDR1 SGHDN and CDR2 FVKESK. V was shortened by 6 bases and J by 0 bases, with 9 bases between the two germline ends. DNA of the CDR3: TGTGCCAGCAGGCCGGGTGGCTCTGGAAACACCATATATTTT. It yields the protein CASRPGGSGNTIYF.

V is TRBV27 and J is TRBJ2-3, with 9 nucleotides matching TRBD2. The CDR3 runs to 16 residues. CDR1 and CDR2 (germline): MNHEY, SMNVEV (reference sequence). V trimming: 3 bases; J trimming: 1 base; junction bases outside the gene matches: 5. CDR3 amino acids: CASSFLSSGGTDTQYF. DNA of the CDR3: TGTGCCAGCAGTTTCCTATCTAGCGGGGGCACAGATACGCAGTATTTT.

The rearrangement links TRBV28 to TRBJ2-7; D perhaps matches TRBD1 (6 bases). This CDR3 comprises 13 residues. The germline V and J ends were trimmed by 3 bases and 7 bases, with 13 bases remaining between them. Germline V gives CDR1 MDHEN, CDR2 SYDVKM. The CDR3 DNA follows: TGTGCCAGCAGTTTGGGGGCGGGTAGAGAGCAGTACTTC. Translation: CASSLGAGREQYF.

There are a few counts of this clone. DNA for the CDR3: TGTGCCTGGTGTACTAGCGCGAACACCGGGGAGCTGTTTTTT. Translated, it gives CAWCTSANTGELFF. The chain carries TRBV30 and TRBJ2-2; 7 bases line up with TRBD2. After removal of 5 bases from V and 0 bases from J, the junction contained 3 bases not matched to a gene. The CDR3 has 14 residues. Germline CDR1 is GTSNPN and CDR2 is SVGIG (reference sequence). Variable domain in full (rest from reference TRBV30 and TRBJ2-2): SQTIHQWPATLVQPVGSPLSLECTVEGTSNPNLYWYRQAAGRGLQLLFYSVGIGQISSEVPQNLSASRPQDRQFILSSKKLLLSDSGFYLCAWCTSANTGELFFGEGSRLTVL.

This chain connects TRBV7-9 to TRBJ2-2; TRBD1 matches 8 bases. Germline V gene data show CDR1 as SEHNR and CDR2 as FQNEAQ (reference sequence). The V gene end was trimmed by 1 base and the J gene end by 6 bases; junction bases not matched to a gene: 7. CDR3 length: 16 residues. As DNA, the CDR3 is TGTGCCAGCAGCTTAGGAGGGGACAGGTTCCCCGGGGAGCTGTTTTTT. This codes for CASSLGGDRFPGELFF.

The chain links TRBV10-3 to TRBJ2-5; unclear D gene. Trimming shortened V by 6 bases and J by 4 bases, and 9 bases separated the two germline ends. Germline CDR1 ENHRY, CDR2 SYGVKD. The CDR3 sequence is 12 residues long. CDR3 in amino acids: CAISPSGETQYF. For the CDR3, the DNA is TGTGCCATCAGCCCGTCGGGAGAGACCCAGTACTTC.

The chain is built from TRBV7-2 and TRBJ1-1, with 10 positions matching TRBD1. Germline CDR1 and CDR2: SGHTA and FQGNSA. V was clipped by 4 bases and J by 7 bases; unmatched bases: 3. The CDR3 runs to 13 residues. CDR3 sequence (DNA): TGTGCCAGCAGCTCGACAGGGGGCCTTGAAGCTTTCTTT. Protein product: CASSSTGGLEAFF.

V and J are TRBV7-6 and TRBJ1-1; 8 bases are shared with TRBD1. CDR1 and CDR2 from the germline V gene are SGHVS and FNYEAQ. The CDR3 runs to 15 residues. The trim removed 1 base at V and 5 bases at J, leaving 6 bases unmatched. CDR3 in DNA: TGTGCCAGCAGCTTAGGAGGACAGGGCGGGACTGAAGCTTTCTTT. Protein product: CASSLGGQGGTEAFF. The full variable domain, in which reference TRBV7-6 and TRBJ1-1 provide the parts outside the CDR3, is GAGVSQSPRYKVTKRGQDVALRCDPISGHVSLYWYRQALGQGPEFLTYFNYEAQQDKSGLPNDRFSAERPEGSISTLTIQRTEQRDSAMYRCASSLGGQGGTEAFFGQGTRLTVV.

This clone has a single count. This chain connects TRBV5-6 to TRBJ2-1, with 7 bases lining up with TRBD2. Germline V lookup: CDR1 SGHDT, CDR2 YYEEEE. V shed 0 bases and J 9 bases; nucleotides not matched to a gene: 6. The CDR3 is 14 residues long. The CDR3 nucleotides read TGTGCCAGCAGCTTGGCCCACGGGGGGAGTGAGCAGTTCTTC. Translated, it gives CASSLAHGGSEQFF.

The rearrangement joins TRBV7-2 to TRBJ2-7, with D tentatively TRBD2 (6 bases). Germline loops: CDR1 SGHTA, CDR2 FQGNSA. Trimming removed 7 bases from V and 2 bases from J, with 12 bases in between. The CDR3 runs 13 residues. CDR3: CASTEGPAYEQYF. In nucleotides, the CDR3 is TGTGCCAGCACGGAGGGACCTGCCTACGAGCAGTACTTC. Full variable domain (remainder filled in from reference TRBV7-2 and TRBJ2-7): GAGVSQSPSNKVTEKGKDVELRCDPISGHTALYWYRQSLGQGLEFLIYFQGNSAPDKSGLPSDRFSAERTGGSVSTLTIQRTQQEDSAVYLCASTEGPAYEQYFGPGTRLTVT.

This clone was seen once. This chain connects TRBV5-4 to TRBJ1-1; D call uncertain. In germline, CDR1 is SGHNT, CDR2 YYREEE (reference sequence). V was cut by 1 base and J by 2 bases, with 9 bases left in between. This CDR3 has 14 amino acids. Here the CDR3 DNA reads TGTGCCAGCAGCTTGAGGACGGGAAACACTGAAGCTTTCTTT. Translated, it gives CASSLRTGNTEAFF.

This rearrangement joins TRBV11-2 to TRBJ2-2; D unclear. The CDR3 loop spans 12 amino acids. The V and J ends lost 3 bases and 3 bases respectively, with 2 bases between them. Germline V gives CDR1 SGHAT, CDR2 FQNNGV. The CDR3: CASSFDTGELFF. CDR3 DNA: TGTGCCAGCAGCTTCGACACCGGGGAGCTGTTTTTT.